These T cell receptor beta chains were read from a single sample in a study of T cells in Graves' hyperthyroidism and ophthalmopathy. In TCRdb, the multiplex PCR reads were re-called with MiXCR into one record per CDR3 protein. The sample contains roughly 380,000 distinct CDR3 sequences, more than 11% of which appear only once. Sample: blood. All receptors derive from a woman aged 60-75 years with Graves' hyperthyroidism. CDR3s include the opening cysteine and the closing phenylalanine or tryptophan. Each record gives: CDR3 length, D gene, V gene, clone size, J gene, CDR3 DNA, CDR3 protein. The D gene is left open where the match is weak. Not all rows give a size; the values are once, few, many and, for expanded clones, a class.

length: 16; D: .; V: TRBV10-3; size: few; J: TRBJ2-2; DNA: TGTGCCATCAGTGGATTAGCAGGGCGGGACACCGGGGAGCTGTTTTTT; CDR3: CAISGLAGRDTGELFF
length: 15; D: .; V: TRBV3-1; size: many; J: TRBJ2-2; DNA: TGTGCCAGCAGCCAAGGTACAGGGTCACGCGGGGAGCTGTTTTTT; CDR3: CASSQGTGSRGELFF
length: 14; D: TRBD1; V: TRBV5-1; size: .; J: TRBJ1-1; DNA: TGCGCCAGCGGGGACAGGGGAGATGGCACTGAAGCTTTCTTT; CDR3: CASGDRGDGTEAFF
length: 12; D: .; V: TRBV29-1; size: few; J: TRBJ2-2; DNA: TGCAGCGGCTCAACCCAGTCCGGGGAGCTGTTTTTT; CDR3: CSGSTQSGELFF
length: 14; D: TRBD1; V: TRBV12-3/TRBV12-4; size: many; J: TRBJ1-1; DNA: TGTGCCAGCAGCCGCAGGACAGGGAACACTGAAGCTTTCTTT; CDR3: CASSRRTGNTEAFF
length: 15; D: .; V: TRBV5-1; size: many; J: TRBJ2-7; DNA: TGCGCCAGCAGCTTTTCTGCGGGAAAGGGAGACGAGCAGTACTTC; CDR3: CASSFSAGKGDEQYF
length: 15; D: TRBD1; V: TRBV5-1; size: .; J: TRBJ1-2; DNA: TGCGCCAGCAGCTTGTCGGGACAGGGGGACTATGGCTACACCTTC; CDR3: CASSLSGQGDYGYTF
length: 15; D: .; V: TRBV12-3/TRBV12-4; size: many; J: TRBJ2-1; DNA: TGTGCCAGCACTCTGGTACTTATAAACTACAATGAGCAGTTCTTC; CDR3: CASTLVLINYNEQFF
length: 15; D: .; V: TRBV20-1; size: many; J: TRBJ1-2; DNA: TGCAGTGCTAGAGGGGATTCGGGAGCTAACTATGGCTACACCTTC; CDR3: CSARGDSGANYGYTF
length: 15; D: TRBD1; V: TRBV5-8; size: .; J: TRBJ1-1; DNA: TGTGCCAGCACCCCGGGACAGGGGGTGAACACTGAAGCTTTCTTT; CDR3: CASTPGQGVNTEAFF
length: 13; D: .; V: TRBV29-1; size: .; J: TRBJ1-5; DNA: TGCAACGTTGTTGAGGGTTTGGCTCAGCCCCAGCATTTT; CDR3: CNVVEGLAQPQHF
length: 13; D: .; V: TRBV7-6; size: many; J: TRBJ2-1; DNA: TGTGCCAGCAGCTTAGGGCAGGAGAATGAGCAGTTCTTC; CDR3: CASSLGQENEQFF
length: 15; D: TRBD2; V: TRBV2; size: many; J: TRBJ2-3; DNA: TGTGCCAGCCCCAAAACTAGCGGGAACACAGATACGCAGTATTTT; CDR3: CASPKTSGNTDTQYF
length: 15; D: .; V: TRBV4-1; size: few; J: TRBJ1-1; DNA: TGCGCCAGCAGCCTAACCCCGGACGGGAACACTGAAGCTTTCTTT; CDR3: CASSLTPDGNTEAFF